This entry lists 26 T cell receptor beta chains sequenced from one sample in a study of blood T cell repertoires in COVID-19. TCRdb's table, derived via immunoSEQ multiplex PCR, lists solely in-frame clones and lacks some. The sample has approximately 60,000 clones; 80% to 90% are singletons. Sequenced material: peripheral blood. Receptors originate from a human donor in a cohort sampled during active COVID-19.

The count of this clone is one. The chain is built from TRBV7-9 and TRBJ1-4; D is perhaps TRBD1 (5 bases). V gave up 5 bases and J gave up 2 bases, with 15 bases separating them. CDR3 length: 16 amino acids. Germline V gene sequence: CDR1 SEHNR, CDR2 FQNEAQ (reference sequence). The CDR3 nucleotides are TGTGCCAGCAGCCCGCAGGGTGGCCGGACTAATGAAAAACTGTTTTTT. This translates into CASSPQGGRTNEKLFF.

V usage is TRBV5-1 and J usage is TRBJ2-5; 7 bases are a match to TRBD1. V was pared by 4 bases and J by 9 bases, with 12 bases of the junction left unmatched. This CDR3 spans 14 amino acids. Germline CDR1 SGHRS, CDR2 YFSETQ. The CDR3: CASSPQQGPGAQYF. CDR3 nucleotide sequence: TGCGCCAGCAGCCCTCAACAGGGGCCAGGGGCCCAGTACTTC.

V and J are TRBV6-5 and TRBJ1-1, with D uncertain. Between the trimmed V and J ends, which lost 2 bases and 5 bases, there was a span of 12 bases. This CDR3 region has 14 residues. Germline-derived CDR1 and CDR2 are MNHEY and SVGAGI. In DNA, the CDR3 is TGTGCCAGCAGTTACCAAATTACGGGAACTGAAGCTTTCTTT. Translation: CASSYQITGTEAFF.

The CDR3 loop is CASSHSDREGNEQFF. CDR3 bases: TGCGCCAGCAGCCACAGCGACAGGGAAGGTAATGAGCAGTTCTTC. The chain carries TRBV4-1 and TRBJ2-1; 7 nucleotides match TRBD1. With 3 bases clipped from V and 7 bases from J, the junction kept 9 bases outside the gene matches. CDR1 MGHRA and CDR2 YSYEKL come from the germline V gene. The CDR3 is made up of 15 amino acids.

In its sample, this clone was seen a few times. The V and J genes are TRBV3-1 (or the pseudogene TRBV3-2) and TRBJ2-7, with 8 bases that match TRBD2. The V gene end was trimmed by 4 bases and the J gene end by 2 bases; junction bases not matched to a gene: 7. The CDR3 is 15 amino acids. The V gene's germline CDR1 is LGHDT and CDR2 YNNKEL (reference sequence). In nucleotides, the CDR3 is TGTGCCAGCAGCCCCTACGGACTAGCCCCCTACGAGCAGTACTTC. It specifies CASSPYGLAPYEQYF.

The chain has TRBV3-1 (or the pseudogene TRBV3-2) and TRBJ1-1, with TRBD1 matching 7 bases. The junction had 6 bases not matched to a gene; V was cut back by 3 bases and J by 2 bases. The CDR3 contains 15 residues. Per germline, CDR1 LGHDT and CDR2 YNNKEL (reference sequence). The CDR3 sequence is CASSHGTAGNTEAFF. CDR3 coding DNA: TGTGCCAGCAGCCATGGGACAGCAGGAAACACTGAAGCTTTCTTT.

In its sample, this clone was seen a few times. The V gene is TRBV7-8, the J gene TRBJ2-2, with a tentative D call TRBD2 (5 bases). V was cut by 0 bases and J by 15 bases, with 11 bases left in between. CDR1 and CDR2 (germline): SGHVS, FQNEAQ. This CDR3 contains 12 residues. CDR3 bases: TGTGCCAGCAGCTTAGCGGGAGAGTTGTTGTTTTTT. Amino acids: CASSLAGELLFF.

This rearrangement joins TRBV21-1 to TRBJ2-3; TRBD2 is the table's D call and was not checked against the DNA. TRBV21-1 counts as a pseudogene. The CDR3 is 17 residues long. Here the CDR3 reads CASSKTLRTISTDTQYF. DNA of the CDR3: TGTGCCAGCAGCAAAACACTCAGGACTATCAGCACAGATACGCAGTATTTT.

CDR3 amino acids: CASSATLTGVQYF. CDR3 DNA: TGTGCCAGCAGCGCCACACTCACAGGGGTGCAGTACTTC. The V gene is TRBV5-8, the J gene TRBJ2-7, with 7 bases that match TRBD1. There are 13 residues in the CDR3. J lost 9 bases, V lost 4 bases, and 10 bases had no gene match. Germline loops: CDR1 SGHTS, CDR2 YDEGEE.

The chain combines TRBV5-6 with TRBJ2-1; TRBD1 matches at 10 bases. Germline V lookup: CDR1 SGHDT, CDR2 YYEEEE. This CDR3 region has 16 residues. V dropped 4 bases and J dropped 4; count of bases not matched to a gene: 8. This CDR3 reads CASSLPGQGNYNEQFF. DNA of the CDR3: TGTGCCAGCAGCCTACCGGGACAGGGGAATTACAATGAGCAGTTCTTC. Using reference TRBV5-6 and TRBJ2-1 for the parts outside the CDR3, the full variable domain is DAGVTQSPTHLIKTRGQQVTLRCSPKSGHDTVSWYQQALGQGPQFIFQYYEEEERQRGNFPDRFSGHQFPNYSSELNVNALLLGDSALYLCASSLPGQGNYNEQFFGPGTRLTVL.

The chain links TRBV5-4 to TRBJ2-5; 12 positions match TRBD1. V was clipped by 5 bases and J by 4 bases; unmatched bases: 9. The germline V gene encodes CDR1 SGHNT and CDR2 YYREEE (reference sequence). CDR3 length equals 16 residues. The DNA for the CDR3 is TGTGCCAGCAGTGAGGACCGGGACAGGGGGCGAGAGACCCAGTACTTC. It codes for CASSEDRDRGRETQYF. Based on the CDR3 plus reference TRBV5-4 and TRBJ2-5, the full variable domain is ETGVTQSPTHLIKTRGQQVTLRCSSQSGHNTVSWYQQALGQGPQFIFQYYREEENGRGNFPPRFSGLQFPNYSSELNVNALELDDSALYLCASSEDRDRGRETQYFGPGTRLLVL.

V gene TRBV7-3 combines with J gene TRBJ1-1, with TRBD1 as a possible D gene (5 bases). The germline V gene encodes CDR1 SGHTA and CDR2 FQGTGA. The CDR3 runs to 14 residues. V was trimmed by 1 base and J by 3 bases, leaving 9 bases between them. The CDR3 DNA is TGTGCCAGCAGCTTAATGGGGGGAGACACTGAAGCTTTCTTT. This encodes CASSLMGGDTEAFF.

The V gene is TRBV18, the J gene TRBJ1-3, with D possibly being TRBD1 (6 bases). CDR1 and CDR2 (germline): KGHSH, LQKENI. The CDR3 totals 14 residues. V was trimmed by 3 bases and J by 5 bases, leaving 11 bases between them. CDR3 sequence reads: CASSPGTQRNTIYF. CDR3 DNA sequence: TGTGCCAGCTCACCCGGGACACAAAGAAACACCATATATTTT.

This clone was picked up one time. The chain couples TRBV11-2 to TRBJ2-5; weak D call: TRBD2 (5 bases). Germline V gene lookup returns CDR1 SGHAT and CDR2 FQNNGV. The CDR3 is 12 residues long. Trimming pared 5 bases from V and 5 bases from J, leaving 9 bases between. As DNA, the CDR3 is TGTGCCAGCAGCCCCAGAGGGGAGACCCAGTACTTC. Protein sequence: CASSPRGETQYF. Supplemented by reference TRBV11-2 and TRBJ2-5, the full variable domain reads EAGVAQSPRYKIIEKRQSVAFWCNPISGHATLYWYQQILGQGPKLLIQFQNNGVVDDSQLPKDRFSAERLKGVDSTLKIQPAKLEDSAVYLCASSPRGETQYFGPGTRLLVL.

The rearrangement uses TRBV11-3 and TRBJ2-1; 9 bases are a match to TRBD1. The germline CDR1 and CDR2 sequences are SGHNT and YENEEA. CDR3 length: 15 residues. J lost 6 bases, V lost 5 bases, and 8 bases had no gene match. This CDR3 is CASSGTGGAGNEQFF. The DNA of the CDR3 is TGTGCCAGCAGCGGAACAGGGGGCGCAGGCAATGAGCAGTTCTTC.

This clone was picked up a small number of times. This chain links TRBV5-5 with TRBJ2-1, with TRBD2 matching over 8 bases. The germline V gene has CDR1 SGHKS and CDR2 YYEKEE (reference sequence). Trimming took 2 bases from V and 0 from J; bases not matched to a gene: 13. This CDR3 is 19 amino acids long. The CDR3 is CASSFGGAPGLVSYNEQFF. CDR3 DNA sequence: TGTGCCAGCAGCTTCGGTGGGGCCCCGGGACTAGTCTCCTACAATGAGCAGTTCTTC. The whole variable domain, remainder taken from reference TRBV5-5 and TRBJ2-1, is DAGVTQSPTHLIKTRGQQVTLRCSPISGHKSVSWYQQVLGQGPQFIFQYYEKEERGRGNFPDRFSARQFPNYSSELNVNALLLGDSALYLCASSFGGAPGLVSYNEQFFGPGTRLTVL.

The rearrangement uses TRBV6-5 and TRBJ1-2; TRBD1 matches 9 bases. Germline-derived CDR1 and CDR2 are MNHEY and SVGAGI. V was clipped by 5 bases and J by 7 bases; unmatched bases: 5. The CDR3 has 13 residues. The CDR3 protein is CASSPTGGGGYTF. CDR3 DNA sequence: TGTGCCAGCAGTCCCACAGGGGGCGGTGGCTACACCTTC.

The chain recombines TRBV7-3 with TRBJ2-3; D may be TRBD1 (5 bases). V was trimmed by 5 bases and J by 8 bases, leaving 11 bases between them. Germline CDR1 SGHTA, CDR2 FQGTGA. CDR3 size: 12 residues. The CDR3 loop is CASSATQGTQYF. The CDR3 DNA reads as TGTGCCAGCAGCGCCACCCAGGGTACGCAGTATTTT.

This clone was seen only a few times. The J gene is TRBJ1-1, the V gene TRBV25-1, with D unclear. CDR3 length equals 15 residues. The ends were cut back, 3 bases at V and 2 bases at J, with 13 bases in the middle. Germline loops: CDR1 MGHDK, CDR2 SYGVNS. Here the CDR3 reads CASSDFTRANTEAFF. The DNA for the CDR3 is TGTGCCAGCAGTGATTTCACGCGGGCCAACACTGAAGCTTTCTTT.

The rearrangement uses TRBV19 and TRBJ2-7; no clear D gene. Per germline, CDR1 LNHDA and CDR2 SQIVND (reference sequence). This CDR3 has 14 amino acids. Trimming removed 2 bases from V and 7 bases from J, with 15 bases in between. CDR3 sequence (DNA): TGTGCCAGTAGTATATCGGCAGGTCACCTTGAGCAGTACTTC. Amino acids: CASSISAGHLEQYF. Looking up the rest from reference TRBV19 and TRBJ2-7 gives the full variable domain: DGGITQSPKYLFRKEGQNVTLSCEQNLNHDAMYWYRQDPGQGLRLIYYSQIVNDFQKGDIAEGYSVSREKKESFPLTVTSAQKNPTAFYLCASSISAGHLEQYFGPGTRLTVT.

V gene TRBV7-2 combines with J gene TRBJ2-7, with D perhaps matching TRBD2 (6 bases). This CDR3 comprises 16 residues. Germline CDR1 SGHTA, CDR2 FQGNSA. Between the trimmed V and J ends, which lost 0 bases and 2 bases, there was a span of 14 bases. DNA of the CDR3: TGTGCCAGCAGCTTAGCGAGTACTAGCCGGGCCTACGAGCAGTACTTC. Its protein product is CASSLASTSRAYEQYF.

The rearrangement uses TRBV7-9 and TRBJ2-7; D is perhaps TRBD1 (6 bases). Per the germline V gene, CDR1 is SEHNR and CDR2 is FQNEAQ (reference sequence). The germline V and J ends were trimmed by 1 base and 6 bases, with 10 bases remaining between them. CDR3 length: 13 residues. Here the CDR3 DNA reads TGTGCCAGCAGCTTAGTATCAGGGGTCGAGCAGTACTTC. It encodes CASSLVSGVEQYF.

The genes are TRBV4-1 and TRBJ2-3; 16 bases line up with TRBD2. Trimming cost V 3 bases and J 3 bases; bases outside gene matches: 3. This CDR3 is 17 amino acids long. CDR1 and CDR2 (germline): MGHRA, YSYEKL. The CDR3, as DNA: TGCGCCAGCAGCCAGGGACTAGCGGGGGGGCCGACAGATACGCAGTATTTT. Its translation is CASSQGLAGGPTDTQYF.

The rearrangement uses TRBV7-6 and TRBJ2-1, with 14 bases that match TRBD2. Germline V gene data show CDR1 as SGHVS and CDR2 as FNYEAQ. Losses at the gene ends were 4 bases for V and 4 bases for J; bases not matched to a gene: 6. The CDR3 spans 17 residues. CDR3 nucleotides: TGTGCCAGCAGCTGGGGACTAGCGGGGGCCCAATACAATGAGCAGTTCTTC. Amino acid sequence: CASSWGLAGAQYNEQFF.

The gene calls are TRBV5-1 and TRBJ2-3; D is unclear. Germline-derived CDR1 and CDR2 are SGHRS and YFSETQ. V dropped 0 bases and J dropped 0 bases, with 8 bases sitting between them. CDR3 length equals 15 residues. CDR3 in DNA: TGCGCCAGCAGCTTGGATAGGCGGAGCACAGATACGCAGTATTTT. This translates into CASSLDRRSTDTQYF.

The chain combines TRBV10-1 with TRBJ2-6; the D is unclear. This CDR3 contains 15 residues. The V and J ends lost 3 bases and 0 bases respectively, with 6 bases between them. Germline CDR1 and CDR2: WNHNN and SYGVQD (reference sequence). The CDR3 coding sequence is TGCGCCAGCAGTGATGGCGGCTCTGGGGCCAACGTCCTGACTTTC. Amino acids: CASSDGGSGANVLTF.